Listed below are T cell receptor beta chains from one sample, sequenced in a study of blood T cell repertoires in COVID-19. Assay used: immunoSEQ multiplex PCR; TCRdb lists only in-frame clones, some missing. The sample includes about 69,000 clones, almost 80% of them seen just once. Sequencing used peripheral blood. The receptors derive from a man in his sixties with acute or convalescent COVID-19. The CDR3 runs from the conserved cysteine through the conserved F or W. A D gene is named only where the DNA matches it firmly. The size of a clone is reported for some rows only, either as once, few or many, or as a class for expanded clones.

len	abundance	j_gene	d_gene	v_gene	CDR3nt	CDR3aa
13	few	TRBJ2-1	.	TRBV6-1	TGTGCCAGCAGTGACGGGGGTTGGAATGAGCAGTTCTTC	CASSDGGWNEQFF
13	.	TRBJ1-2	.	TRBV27	TGTGCCAGCAGTTTCTTAAACCAGGGTGGCTACACCTTC	CASSFLNQGGYTF
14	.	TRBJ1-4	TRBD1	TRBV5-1	TGCGCCAGCAGCTTCGGGACAGCTGATGAAAAACTGTTTTTT	CASSFGTADEKLFF
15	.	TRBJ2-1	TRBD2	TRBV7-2	TGTGCCAGCAGAGAGACCGGGACTAGCTACAATGAGCAGTTCTTC	CASRETGTSYNEQFF
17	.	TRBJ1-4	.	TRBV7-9	TGTGCCAGCAGCTTAGCGCCGCCAGGGGATTATTATGAAAAACTGTTTTTT	CASSLAPPGDYYEKLFF
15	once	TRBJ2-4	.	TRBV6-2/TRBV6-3	TGTGCCAGCAGTTACTATTCGGTAGCCAAAAACATTCAGTACTTC	CASSYYSVAKNIQYF
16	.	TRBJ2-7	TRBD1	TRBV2	TGTGCCAGCAGCAAGACAACAGGGGAGAGCTCCTACGAGCAGTACTTC	CASSKTTGESSYEQYF
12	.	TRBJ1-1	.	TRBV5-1	TGCGCCAGTATAGGGGATAACACTGAAGCTTTCTTT	CASIGDNTEAFF
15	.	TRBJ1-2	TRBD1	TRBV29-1	TGCAGCGTCTCCCGGGACAGGGCGTATAACTATGGCTACACCTTC	CSVSRDRAYNYGYTF
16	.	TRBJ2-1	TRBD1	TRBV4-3	TGCGCCAGCAGCGGGCGACAGGGGGTGGACTACAATGAGCAGTTCTTC	CASSGRQGVDYNEQFF
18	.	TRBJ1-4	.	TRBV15	TGTGCCACCAGCAGATTTGGGACAAGCTCAAATCCTAATGAAAAACTGTTTTTT	CATSRFGTSSNPNEKLFF
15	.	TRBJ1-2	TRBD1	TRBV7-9	TGTGCCAGCAGCACCGGTGGGAGACAGGGCTATGGCTACACCTTC	CASSTGGRQGYGYTF
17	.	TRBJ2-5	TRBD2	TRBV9	TGTGCCAGCAGCGTAGCCGTTTTAGCGGGGGGGCAGGAGACCCAGTACTTC	CASSVAVLAGGQETQYF
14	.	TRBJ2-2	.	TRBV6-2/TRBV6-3	TGTGCCAGCAGTTATATAGGGGACACCGGGGAGCTGTTTTTT	CASSYIGDTGELFF
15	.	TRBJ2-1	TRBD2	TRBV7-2	TGTGCCAGCAGCCCCCTGGGCCTGGCTAGCGGGGAGCAGTTCTTC	CASSPLGLASGEQFF
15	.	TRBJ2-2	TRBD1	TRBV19	TGTGCCAGTAGTACCGCGACAGGGTCGACCGGGGAGCTGTTTTTT	CASSTATGSTGELFF
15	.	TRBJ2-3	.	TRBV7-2	TGTGCCAGCAGCTCGTTAGGGGTGGGCACAGATACGCAGTATTTT	CASSSLGVGTDTQYF
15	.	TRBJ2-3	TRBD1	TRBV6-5	TGTGCCAGCAGTCTGACAGGGCCTAGCACAGATACGCAGTATTTT	CASSLTGPSTDTQYF
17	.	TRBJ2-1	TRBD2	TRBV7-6	TGTGCCAGCAGCGGACTAGCGGGGCAGAGCTCCTACAATGAGCAGTTCTTC	CASSGLAGQSSYNEQFF
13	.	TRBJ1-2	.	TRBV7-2	TGTGCCAGCAGCTTAACTGGACAACCTGGCTACACCTTC	CASSLTGQPGYTF
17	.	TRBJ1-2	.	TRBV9	TGTGCCAGCAGCCCCCTTACATCGACAGGATCCTTTTATGGCTACACCTTC	CASSPLTSTGSFYGYTF
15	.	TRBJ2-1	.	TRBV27	TGTGCCAGCAGTTCCGACACTCGGCGGGGCTATGAGCAGTTCTTC	CASSSDTRRGYEQFF
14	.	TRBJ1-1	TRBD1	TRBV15	TGTGCCACCAGCAGGGGACAGCCCAACACTGAAGCTTTCTTT	CATSRGQPNTEAFF
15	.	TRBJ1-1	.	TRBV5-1	TGCGCCAGCAGCTTGGTTTCAGGGATTAACACTGAAGCTTTCTTT	CASSLVSGINTEAFF
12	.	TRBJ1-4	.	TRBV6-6	TGTGCCAGCTCAGTGTCGGAGGAAAAACTGTTTTTT	CASSVSEEKLFF
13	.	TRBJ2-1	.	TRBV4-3	TGCGCCAGCAGCCAAGAACCCGGTAGTGAGCAGTTCTTC	CASSQEPGSEQFF
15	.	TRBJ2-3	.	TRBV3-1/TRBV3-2	TGTGCCAGCAGCCGTTTAGGGGTTAGCACAGATACGCAGTATTTT	CASSRLGVSTDTQYF
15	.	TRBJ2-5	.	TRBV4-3	TGCGCCAGCAGCCGGCAAACAGGACCACAAGAGACCCAGTACTTC	CASSRQTGPQETQYF
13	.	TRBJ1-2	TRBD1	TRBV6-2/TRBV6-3	TGTGCCAGCAGTGACCCTGGACAGGATGGCTACACCTTC	CASSDPGQDGYTF
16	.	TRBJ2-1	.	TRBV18	TGTGCCAGCTCAGACAGACGTAGGAGCTCCTACAATGAGCAGTTCTTC	CASSDRRRSSYNEQFF
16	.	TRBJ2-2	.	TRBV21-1	TGTGCCAGCAGCAAAGCGAGCTGGTCGAACACCGGGGAGCTGTTTTTT	CASSKASWSNTGELFF
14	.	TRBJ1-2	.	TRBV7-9	TGTGCCAGCAGCCCACCAGGGAATAACTATGGCTACACCTTC	CASSPPGNNYGYTF
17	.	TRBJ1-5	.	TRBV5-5	TGTGCCAGCAGCTTGGTAGGAGAGGGTTATAGCAATCAGCCCCAGCATTTT	CASSLVGEGYSNQPQHF
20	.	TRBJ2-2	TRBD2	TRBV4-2	TGTGCCAGCAGCCAAGAAGGAGGGACTAGCGGGGCACAGAACACCGGGGAGCTGTTTTTT	CASSQEGGTSGAQNTGELFF
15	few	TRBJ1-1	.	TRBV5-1	TGCGCCAGCAGCTTGGTGTCTGATGATCGAAGTCGGGCTTTCTTT	CASSLVSDDRSRAFF
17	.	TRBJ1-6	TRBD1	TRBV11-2	TGTGCCAGCAGCTTAGAGGGGACAGGGGCTCTTAATTCACCCCTCCACTTT	CASSLEGTGALNSPLHF
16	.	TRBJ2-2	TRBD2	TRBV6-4	TGTGCCAGCAGTGACGACGCGGGGGGGCCAACCGGGGAGCTGTTTTTT	CASSDDAGGPTGELFF
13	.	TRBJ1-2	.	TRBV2	TGTGCCAGCAGTACACAGGGAGTAAATGGCTACACCTTC	CASSTQGVNGYTF
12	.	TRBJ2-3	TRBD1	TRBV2	TGTGCCAGCAGAGACAGGGTGGATACGCAGTATTTT	CASRDRVDTQYF
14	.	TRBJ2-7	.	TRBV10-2	TGCGCCAGCAGTGAGTCACCCCAGGGTCGCGAGCAGTACTTC	CASSESPQGREQYF
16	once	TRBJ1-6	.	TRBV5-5	TGTGCCAGCAGCTTTTTGGGCAGCCCCCAGAGTTCACCCCTCCACTTT	CASSFLGSPQSSPLHF
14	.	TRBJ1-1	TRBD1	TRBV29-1	TGCAGCGTTGGTTTATGGGACAGGGAGCCTGAAGCTTTCTTT	CSVGLWDREPEAFF
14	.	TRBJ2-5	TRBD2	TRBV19	TGTGCCAGTAGTACACCGGGACTAAGAGGGACCCAGTACTTC	CASSTPGLRGTQYF
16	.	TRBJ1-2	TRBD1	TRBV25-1	TGTGCCAGCAGTGAAATCCCGGGACAGGGGAAGTATGGCTACACCTTC	CASSEIPGQGKYGYTF
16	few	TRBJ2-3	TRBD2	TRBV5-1	TGCGCCAGCAGCCTAGGACTAGGCGTGGGAACAGATACGCAGTATTTT	CASSLGLGVGTDTQYF
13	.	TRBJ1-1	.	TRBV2	TGTGCCAGCAGACGACAGTTGAACACTGAAGCTTTCTTT	CASRRQLNTEAFF
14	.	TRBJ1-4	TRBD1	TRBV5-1	TGCGCCAGCAGCGCAGGGGGAGGCAATGAAAAACTGTTTTTT	CASSAGGGNEKLFF
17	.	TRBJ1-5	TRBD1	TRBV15	TGTGCCACCAGCAGAGATGAAACAGGGGTGAGCAATCAGCCCCAGCATTTT	CATSRDETGVSNQPQHF
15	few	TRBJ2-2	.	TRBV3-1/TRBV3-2	TGTGCCAGCAGCCCGGGACTCTCGAACACCGGGGAGCTGTTTTTT	CASSPGLSNTGELFF
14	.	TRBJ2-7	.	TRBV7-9	TGTGCCAGCAGCTTCCGGGGTGAGTCCCACGAGCAGTACTTC	CASSFRGESHEQYF
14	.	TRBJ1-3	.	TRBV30	TGTGCCTGGAGTGTACTTCTAAGAGGAAACACCATATATTTT	CAWSVLLRGNTIYF
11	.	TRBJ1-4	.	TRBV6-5	TGTGCCAGCAGACAGGGTGAAAAACTGTTTTTT	CASRQGEKLFF
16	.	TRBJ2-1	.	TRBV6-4	TGTGCCAGCAGTGACCTGGAGGCAAGCTCCTACAATGAGCAGTTCTTC	CASSDLEASSYNEQFF
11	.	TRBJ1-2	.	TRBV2	TGTGCCAGCAGGGTCAGCTATGGCTACACCTTC	CASRVSYGYTF
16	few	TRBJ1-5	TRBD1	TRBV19	TGTGCCAGTAGTCTCTCCCCACAGGGGGTCAATCAGCCCCAGCATTTT	CASSLSPQGVNQPQHF
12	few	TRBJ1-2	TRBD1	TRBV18	TGTGCCAGCTCGTCCGGACAGGGGCCTGTACTCTTC	CASSSGQGPVLF
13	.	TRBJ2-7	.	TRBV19	TGTGCCAGTTCGGGATGGGGGGTATTGGAGCAGTACTTC	CASSGWGVLEQYF
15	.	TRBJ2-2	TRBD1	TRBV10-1	TGCGCCAGCAGTGGGACAGGGGCCCCGACCGGGGAGCTGTTTTTT	CASSGTGAPTGELFF
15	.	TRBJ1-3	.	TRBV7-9	TGTGCCAGCAGCTTAGGTCGGGGCTCTGGAAACACCATATATTTT	CASSLGRGSGNTIYF